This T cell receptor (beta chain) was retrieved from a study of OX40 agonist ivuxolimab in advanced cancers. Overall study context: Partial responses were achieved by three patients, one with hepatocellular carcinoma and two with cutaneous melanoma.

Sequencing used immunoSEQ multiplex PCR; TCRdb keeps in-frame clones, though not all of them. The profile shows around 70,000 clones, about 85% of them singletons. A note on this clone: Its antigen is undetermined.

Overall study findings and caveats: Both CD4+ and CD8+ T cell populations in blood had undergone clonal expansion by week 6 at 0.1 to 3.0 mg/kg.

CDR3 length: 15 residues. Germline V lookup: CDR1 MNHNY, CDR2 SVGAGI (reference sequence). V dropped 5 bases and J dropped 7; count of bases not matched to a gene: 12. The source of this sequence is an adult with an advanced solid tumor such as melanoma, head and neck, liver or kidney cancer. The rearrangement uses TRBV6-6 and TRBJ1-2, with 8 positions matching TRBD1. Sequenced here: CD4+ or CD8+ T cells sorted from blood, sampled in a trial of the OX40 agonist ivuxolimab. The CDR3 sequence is CASSKLKQGDSGYTF. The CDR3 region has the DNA TGTGCCAGCAGTAAACTTAAACAGGGGGACTCTGGCTACACCTTC.